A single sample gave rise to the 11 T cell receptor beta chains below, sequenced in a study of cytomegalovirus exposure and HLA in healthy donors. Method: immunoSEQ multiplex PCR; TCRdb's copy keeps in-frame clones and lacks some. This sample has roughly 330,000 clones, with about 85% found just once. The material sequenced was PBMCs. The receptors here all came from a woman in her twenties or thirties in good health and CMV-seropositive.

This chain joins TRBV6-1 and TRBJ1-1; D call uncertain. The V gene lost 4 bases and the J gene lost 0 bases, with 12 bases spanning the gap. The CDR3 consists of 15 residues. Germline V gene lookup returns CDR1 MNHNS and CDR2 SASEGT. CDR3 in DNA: TGTGCCAGCAGTGGAACCAGACGGATGAACACTGAAGCTTTCTTT. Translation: CASSGTRRMNTEAFF.

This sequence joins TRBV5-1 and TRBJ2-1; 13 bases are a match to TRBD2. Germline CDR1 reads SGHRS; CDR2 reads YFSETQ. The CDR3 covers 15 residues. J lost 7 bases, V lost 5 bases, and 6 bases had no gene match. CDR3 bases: TGCGCCAGCAGTGGCTGGACTAGCGGGAGTAATGAGCAGTTCTTC. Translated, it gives CASSGWTSGSNEQFF.

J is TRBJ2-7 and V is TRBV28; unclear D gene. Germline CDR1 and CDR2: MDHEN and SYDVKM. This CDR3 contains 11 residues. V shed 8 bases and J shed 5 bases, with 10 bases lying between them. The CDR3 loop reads CASGTHDEQYF. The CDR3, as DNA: TGTGCCAGCGGTACCCACGACGAGCAGTACTTC.

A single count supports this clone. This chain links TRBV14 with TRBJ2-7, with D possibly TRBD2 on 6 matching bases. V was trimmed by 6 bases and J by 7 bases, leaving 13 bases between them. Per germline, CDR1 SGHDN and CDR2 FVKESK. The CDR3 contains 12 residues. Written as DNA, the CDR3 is TGTGCCAGCAGGCGGACTATCCGTGAGCAGTACTTC. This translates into CASRRTIREQYF.

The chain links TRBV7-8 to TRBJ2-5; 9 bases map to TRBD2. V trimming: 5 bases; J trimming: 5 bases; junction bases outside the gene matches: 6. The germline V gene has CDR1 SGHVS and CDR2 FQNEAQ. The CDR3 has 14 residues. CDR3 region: CASSPSGTVETQYF. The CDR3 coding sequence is TGTGCCAGCAGCCCTAGCGGGACCGTGGAGACCCAGTACTTC.

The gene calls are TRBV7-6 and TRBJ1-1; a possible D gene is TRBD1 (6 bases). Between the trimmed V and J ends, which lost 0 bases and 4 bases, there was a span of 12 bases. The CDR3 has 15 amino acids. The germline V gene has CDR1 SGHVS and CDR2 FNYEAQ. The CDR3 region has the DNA TGTGCCAGCAGCTTAGCGCTAGGGGGACCCACTGAAGCTTTCTTT. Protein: CASSLALGGPTEAFF. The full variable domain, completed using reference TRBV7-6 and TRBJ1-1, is GAGVSQSPRYKVTKRGQDVALRCDPISGHVSLYWYRQALGQGPEFLTYFNYEAQQDKSGLPNDRFSAERPEGSISTLTIQRTEQRDSAMYRCASSLALGGPTEAFFGQGTRLTVV.

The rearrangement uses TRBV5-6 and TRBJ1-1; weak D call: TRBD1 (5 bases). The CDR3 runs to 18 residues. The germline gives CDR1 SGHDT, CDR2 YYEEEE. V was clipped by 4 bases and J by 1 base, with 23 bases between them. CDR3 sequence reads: CASSPGFGRDSKNTEAFF. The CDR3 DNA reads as TGTGCCAGCAGCCCCGGGTTTGGACGGGACTCAAAGAACACTGAAGCTTTCTTT.

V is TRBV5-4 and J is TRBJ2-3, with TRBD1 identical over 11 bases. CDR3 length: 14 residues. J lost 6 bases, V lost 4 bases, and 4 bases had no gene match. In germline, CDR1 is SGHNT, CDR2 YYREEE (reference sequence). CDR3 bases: TGTGCCAGCAGCCCTAGGGACAGGGGGGATACGCAGTATTTT. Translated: CASSPRDRGDTQYF.

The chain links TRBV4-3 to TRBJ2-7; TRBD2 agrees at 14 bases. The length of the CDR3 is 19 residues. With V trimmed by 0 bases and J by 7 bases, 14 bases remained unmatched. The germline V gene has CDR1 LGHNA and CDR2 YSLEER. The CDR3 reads CASSQDIPAGTSGSLEQYF. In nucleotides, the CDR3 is TGCGCCAGCAGCCAAGATATCCCTGCCGGGACTAGCGGGAGCTTGGAGCAGTACTTC.

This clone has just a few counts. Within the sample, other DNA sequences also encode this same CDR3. The CDR3 DNA follows: TGTGCCAGCAGTTACGGGGGTAGATCCTACAATGAGCAGTTCTTC. It yields the protein CASSYGGRSYNEQFF. The J gene is TRBJ2-1, the V gene TRBV6-5; perhaps D is TRBD1 or TRBD2 (5 bases each). V lost 2 bases and J lost 1, with 9 bases in between. Germline lookup yields CDR1 MNHEY and CDR2 SVGAGI. CDR3 length equals 15 residues.

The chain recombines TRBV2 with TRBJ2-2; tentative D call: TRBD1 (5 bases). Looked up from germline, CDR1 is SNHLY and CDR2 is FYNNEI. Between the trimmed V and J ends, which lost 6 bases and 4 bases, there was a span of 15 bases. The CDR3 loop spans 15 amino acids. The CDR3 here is CASSGVKGATGELFF. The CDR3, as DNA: TGTGCCAGCAGCGGCGTTAAAGGGGCCACCGGGGAGCTGTTTTTT.